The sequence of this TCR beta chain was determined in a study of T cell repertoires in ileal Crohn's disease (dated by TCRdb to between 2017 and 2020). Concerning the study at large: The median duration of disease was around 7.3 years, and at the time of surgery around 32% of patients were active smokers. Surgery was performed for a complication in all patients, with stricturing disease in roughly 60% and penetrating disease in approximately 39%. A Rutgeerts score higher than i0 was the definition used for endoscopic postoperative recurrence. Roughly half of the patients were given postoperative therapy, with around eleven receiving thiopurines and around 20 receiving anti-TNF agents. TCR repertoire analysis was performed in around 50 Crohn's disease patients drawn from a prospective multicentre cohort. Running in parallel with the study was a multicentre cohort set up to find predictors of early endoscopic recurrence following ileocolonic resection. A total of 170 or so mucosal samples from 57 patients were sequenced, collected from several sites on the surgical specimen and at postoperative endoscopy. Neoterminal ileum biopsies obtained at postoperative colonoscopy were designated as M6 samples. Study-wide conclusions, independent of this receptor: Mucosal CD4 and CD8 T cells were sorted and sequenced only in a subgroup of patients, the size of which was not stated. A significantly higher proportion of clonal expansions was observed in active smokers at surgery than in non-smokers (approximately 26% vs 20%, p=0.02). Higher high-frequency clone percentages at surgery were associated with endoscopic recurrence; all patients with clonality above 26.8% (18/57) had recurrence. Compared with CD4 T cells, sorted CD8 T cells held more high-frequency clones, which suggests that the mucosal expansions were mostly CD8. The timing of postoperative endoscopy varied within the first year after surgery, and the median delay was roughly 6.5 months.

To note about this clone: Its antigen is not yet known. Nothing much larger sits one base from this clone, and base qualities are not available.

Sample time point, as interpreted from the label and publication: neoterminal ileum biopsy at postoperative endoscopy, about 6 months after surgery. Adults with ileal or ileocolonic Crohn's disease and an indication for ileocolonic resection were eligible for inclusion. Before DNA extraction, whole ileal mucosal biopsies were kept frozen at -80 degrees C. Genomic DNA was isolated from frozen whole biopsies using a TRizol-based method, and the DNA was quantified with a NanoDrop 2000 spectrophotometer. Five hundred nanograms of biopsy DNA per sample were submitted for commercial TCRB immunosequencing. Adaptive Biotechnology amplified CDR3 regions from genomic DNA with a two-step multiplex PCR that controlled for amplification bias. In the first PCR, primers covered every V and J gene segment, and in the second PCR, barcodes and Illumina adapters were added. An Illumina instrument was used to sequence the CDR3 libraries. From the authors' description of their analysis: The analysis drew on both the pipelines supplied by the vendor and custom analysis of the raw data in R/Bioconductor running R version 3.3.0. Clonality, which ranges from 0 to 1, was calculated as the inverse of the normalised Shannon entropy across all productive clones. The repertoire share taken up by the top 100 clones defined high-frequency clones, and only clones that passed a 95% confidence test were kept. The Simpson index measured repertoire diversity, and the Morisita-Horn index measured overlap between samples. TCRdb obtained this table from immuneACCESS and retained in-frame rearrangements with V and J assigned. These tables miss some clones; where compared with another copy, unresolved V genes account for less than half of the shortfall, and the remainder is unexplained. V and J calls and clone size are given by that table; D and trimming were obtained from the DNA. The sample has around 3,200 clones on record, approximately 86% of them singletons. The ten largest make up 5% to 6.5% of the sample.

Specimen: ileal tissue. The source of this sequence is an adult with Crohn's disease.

The CDR3 region reads CASSKGSKVTEAFF. In nucleotides, the sequence is TGTGCCAGCAGCAAAGGGAGCAAGGTCACTGAAGCTTTCTTT. The rearranged segments are TRBV21-1 and TRBJ1-1. TRBV21-1 is a recognized pseudogene. Spanning cysteine to phenylalanine, the CDR3 consists of 14 amino acids. CDR3 DNA is the only sequence kept; it has 42 bases, read in frame from the first base.